The text below deals with one T cell receptor beta chain. Source study methods: Amplification of reference gene primers provided the estimated nucleated cell counts. TCRdb's table, derived via immunoSEQ multiplex PCR, lists solely in-frame clones and lacks some. The DNA gave D and trimming, while V, J and clone size come from that table. Counted here are some 140,000 clones, 70% to 80% occurring once; the ten biggest clones make up 4% to 5%. Enrollment of patients from Seattle took place during active infection, with longitudinal follow-up. The source of the sample is a study of blood T cell repertoires in COVID-19. At the level of the study: The United States, Italy and Spain supplied acute and convalescent COVID-19 samples.

The CDR3 covers 15 residues. The sequence derives from a woman between 65 and 79 years old with COVID-19, enrolled during active disease. V and J are TRBV12-2 and TRBJ2-7; the table's D call TRBD2 went unverified against the DNA. TRBV12-2 corresponds to a pseudogene. Input material: peripheral blood. The CDR3 here is CASRTRLPSLYEQYF. In DNA form, the CDR3 reads TGTGCAAGTCGCACCCGACTCCCTAGTCTCTACGAGCAGTACTTC.